These T cell receptor beta chains were read from a single sample in a study of blood T cell repertoires in COVID-19. TCRdb's copy holds only in-frame clones and misses some; the assay was immunoSEQ multiplex PCR. Of fewer than 450,000 clones listed, under 95% were seen once; the top ten hold under 3.5%. The sample comprised peripheral blood. The receptor set was obtained from a woman between 18 and 29 years old who had recovered from COVID-19. The CDR3 runs from the conserved cysteine through the conserved F or W. A D gene is named only where the DNA matches it firmly. The size entry is marked missing in some rows and otherwise reads once, few, many or a size class.

d_call,clone_size,v_call,j_call,cdr3_nt,cdr3_aa
NA,NA,TRBV4-3,TRBJ1-1,TGCGTCAGCAGGGTGGGCAGGGCTTCTGAAGCTTTCTTT,CVSRVGRASEAFF
NA,NA,TRBV2,TRBJ2-3,TGTGCCAGCAGTGAAGCCCCTGTGGATACGCAGTATTTT,CASSEAPVDTQYF
NA,NA,TRBV6-6,TRBJ1-5,TGTGCCAGCAGGCCTGGACAGACACCTTATCAGCCCCAGCATTTT,CASRPGQTPYQPQHF
TRBD2,NA,TRBV30,TRBJ2-3,TGTGCCTGGAGGACCGGACTAGCGGGAGGGCGGGATACGCAGTATTTT,CAWRTGLAGGRDTQYF
NA,once,TRBV9,TRBJ2-3,TGTGCCAGCAGCGTAGTCGGGAGCACAGATACGCAGTATTTT,CASSVVGSTDTQYF
NA,few,TRBV28,TRBJ1-5,TGTGCCAGCACCACCCGGGACAATTACAATCAGCCCCAGCATTTT,CASTTRDNYNQPQHF
NA,NA,TRBV25-1,TRBJ1-2,TGTGCCAGCACCCCCAACGGGGTTTTGGGCTACACCTTC,CASTPNGVLGYTF
NA,NA,TRBV30,TRBJ1-2,TGTGCCTGGAGCCAAGGACAGTTAAACTATGGCTACACCTTC,CAWSQGQLNYGYTF
TRBD1,NA,TRBV19,TRBJ1-4,TGTGCCAGTAGTACTATGCCGACAGGGGGCCTCGATGAAAAACTGTTTTTT,CASSTMPTGGLDEKLFF
TRBD1,NA,TRBV4-3,TRBJ1-4,TGCGCCAGCAGCCACATCCCGGGACAGGGCGGAAATGAAAAACTGTTTTTT,CASSHIPGQGGNEKLFF
NA,NA,TRBV27,TRBJ1-1,TGTGCCAGCAGTCACCAGGGATATACTGAAGCTTTCTTT,CASSHQGYTEAFF
NA,NA,TRBV7-6,TRBJ1-2,TGTGCCAGCAGCTCAGATGCAGGTTTTGGCTATGGCTACACCTTC,CASSSDAGFGYGYTF
TRBD1,NA,TRBV5-1,TRBJ2-1,TGCGCCAGCAGCCAATTACAGGGGGCGCAAGGAAGTGAGCAGTTCTTC,CASSQLQGAQGSEQFF
TRBD2,few,TRBV7-9,TRBJ2-1,TGTGCCAGCAGCTTCAGGACTAGCGGGACCCACAATGAGCAGTTCTTC,CASSFRTSGTHNEQFF
NA,NA,TRBV3-1/TRBV3-2,TRBJ1-1,TGTGCCAGCAGCCTTCACAGGGATAGCGCTTTCTTT,CASSLHRDSAFF
NA,once,TRBV5-4,TRBJ1-5,TGTGCCAGCAGCAGGGGAGGGTCTCAGCCCCAGCATTTT,CASSRGGSQPQHF
TRBD2,NA,TRBV9,TRBJ2-1,TGTGCCAGCAGCGGAGCGGGGGTCACCGATGAGCAGTTCTTC,CASSGAGVTDEQFF
NA,NA,TRBV6-1,TRBJ1-2,TGTGCCAGCAGTGAAGCGGACAGAAGGCCTTGGGGCTACACCTTC,CASSEADRRPWGYTF
NA,NA,TRBV6-2/TRBV6-3,TRBJ1-5,TGTGCCAGCAGTTGGTCGGCTGGAGCGTCGCAGCCCCAGCATTTT,CASSWSAGASQPQHF
TRBD2,NA,TRBV6-5,TRBJ2-5,TGTGCCAGCAGTTACGAACGGACTAGGGTTGAAACCCAGTACTTC,CASSYERTRVETQYF
NA,NA,TRBV3-1/TRBV3-2,TRBJ2-1,TGTGCCAGCAGCCAAGATCAAGTCGTGAGGCCCTACAATGAGCAGTTCTTC,CASSQDQVVRPYNEQFF
TRBD1,NA,TRBV3-1/TRBV3-2,TRBJ1-1,TGTGCCAGCAGCCCGTCCCGGGACAGGGGGAACACTGAAGCTTTCTTT,CASSPSRDRGNTEAFF
TRBD1,NA,TRBV5-4,TRBJ1-2,TGTGCCAGCAGCTTGGATTGGGACAGATTTAACTATGGCTACACCTTC,CASSLDWDRFNYGYTF
NA,NA,TRBV7-6,TRBJ2-1,TGTGCCAGCAGCTTAGGTACGGCCCGGGGTTACAATGAGCAGTTCTTC,CASSLGTARGYNEQFF
NA,NA,TRBV2,TRBJ1-1,TGTGCCTCCACAGAGGGAGTTGGCACTGAAGCTTTCTTT,CASTEGVGTEAFF
NA,NA,TRBV7-9,TRBJ1-4,TGTGCCAGCAGCTCCTATGGCGGAAATGAAAAACTGTTTTTT,CASSSYGGNEKLFF
NA,NA,TRBV6-6,TRBJ1-6,TGTGCCAGCAGGCCCGCGCCGTATAATTCACCCCTCCACTTT,CASRPAPYNSPLHF
NA,NA,TRBV5-1,TRBJ2-3,TGCGCCAGCAGCCTAGGTGGAGGGGTTGGCACAGATACGCAGTATTTT,CASSLGGGVGTDTQYF
TRBD2,NA,TRBV7-2,TRBJ2-1,TGTGCCAGCACCCGCGAAGTCGGGAGGGCGGGCAATGAGCAGTTCTTC,CASTREVGRAGNEQFF
TRBD2,NA,TRBV5-1,TRBJ2-1,TGCGCCAGCGGGCTAGCGGGAGTCGCTGAGCAGTTCTTC,CASGLAGVAEQFF
TRBD2,NA,TRBV7-2,TRBJ2-1,TGTGCCAGCAGCTACCCTGAAACTAGCGGGAGTCGGTCCTACAATGAGCAGTTCTTC,CASSYPETSGSRSYNEQFF
TRBD2,few,TRBV29-1,TRBJ2-1,TGCAGCGTCCGGGACTACCCAATGGACAATGAGCAGTTCTTC,CSVRDYPMDNEQFF
TRBD1,once,TRBV7-9,TRBJ2-3,TGTGCCAGCAGCTCAGGGACAGCCCGCACAGATACGCAGTATTTT,CASSSGTARTDTQYF
TRBD2,NA,TRBV27,TRBJ2-1,TGTGCCAGCACTTTACAATCTAGCGGCTACAATGAGCAGTTCTTC,CASTLQSSGYNEQFF
NA,once,TRBV7-9,TRBJ1-4,TGTGCCAGCAGCTTTATCCGGGCAGGGAATAATGAAAAACTGTTTTTT,CASSFIRAGNNEKLFF
NA,NA,TRBV5-1,TRBJ2-2,TGCGCCAGCAGCCGAACTAACACCGGGGAGCTGTTTTTT,CASSRTNTGELFF
NA,NA,TRBV7-9,TRBJ1-2,TGTGCCAGCAGCTCCCAGAGGCCGTCTTACTATGGCTACACCTTC,CASSSQRPSYYGYTF
TRBD1,NA,TRBV9,TRBJ1-1,TGTGCCAGCAGCGTAGCCCCACGACAGGGGAGGACTGAAGCTTTCTTT,CASSVAPRQGRTEAFF
NA,NA,TRBV5-6,TRBJ1-1,TGTGCCAGCAGCTTGGTTCTCAGGGCGAACACTGAAGCTTTCTTT,CASSLVLRANTEAFF
TRBD1,NA,TRBV30,TRBJ1-6,TGTGCCTGGAGCCCCGGGACAGGTTACGATTCACCCCTCCACTTT,CAWSPGTGYDSPLHF
TRBD1,NA,TRBV12-5,TRBJ1-1,TGTGCTAGTGGCAAGACAGGGGGTATCGTGGCCACTGAAGCTTTCTTT,CASGKTGGIVATEAFF
NA,NA,TRBV9,TRBJ2-1,TGTGCCAGCAGCGTAGGCGCTAGGAGAGACGAGCAGTTCTTC,CASSVGARRDEQFF
NA,NA,TRBV21-1,TRBJ1-4,TGTGCCAGCAGCAAAGGTAGGGGACAACCTAATGAAAAACTGTTTTTT,CASSKGRGQPNEKLFF
NA,NA,TRBV10-3,TRBJ1-4,TGTGCCACGACCGGGGGGGCTAATGAAAAACTGTTTTTT,CATTGGANEKLFF
TRBD2,NA,TRBV27,TRBJ2-1,TGTGCCAGCAGTTTATTCCCGGGAGGCGATAATGAGCAGTTCTTC,CASSLFPGGDNEQFF
NA,NA,TRBV3-1/TRBV3-2,TRBJ2-2,TGTGCCAGCAGCCAAGCCGTTACTATTAAGACCGGGGAGCTGTTTTTT,CASSQAVTIKTGELFF
TRBD2,once,TRBV13,TRBJ2-5,TGTGCCAGCAGCTCGGGACTAGCGTCGTCGGAGACCCAGTACTTC,CASSSGLASSETQYF
NA,NA,TRBV27,TRBJ1-1,TGTGCCAGCAGTTTACCCCGTTTGAACACTGAAGCTTTCTTT,CASSLPRLNTEAFF
TRBD2,NA,TRBV11-2,TRBJ2-3,TGTGCCAGCAGCTTGGGGTTGGGGCGGGAGACAGATACGCAGTATTTT,CASSLGLGRETDTQYF
NA,NA,TRBV27,TRBJ1-2,TGTGCCAGCAGTTACCAGGGCCGGGGAGGAGGCTACACCTTC,CASSYQGRGGGYTF
TRBD1,NA,TRBV19,TRBJ1-5,TGTGCCAGTAGTTCCTTATCGGGACAGGGGGTGAATCAGCCCCAGCATTTT,CASSSLSGQGVNQPQHF
NA,once,TRBV19,TRBJ2-1,TGTGCCAGTAGTATAGAATTCCAGTCTTACGGGGAGCAGTTCTTC,CASSIEFQSYGEQFF
TRBD2,NA,TRBV5-6,TRBJ2-2,TGTGCCAGCAGCCCCGAGACTAGCGGGAGAGGGAACACCGGGGAGCTGTTTTTT,CASSPETSGRGNTGELFF
NA,NA,TRBV6-2/TRBV6-3,TRBJ1-4,TGTGCCAGCAGTACGAACCGGGGGAATGAAAAACTGTTTTTT,CASSTNRGNEKLFF
TRBD1,NA,TRBV29-1,TRBJ2-1,TGCAGCGTTGATGGCCAGGGGGCCACCTACAATGAGCAGTTCTTC,CSVDGQGATYNEQFF
NA,NA,TRBV6-2/TRBV6-3,TRBJ1-1,TGTGCCAGCAGTTCAATTAACTCGAACACTGAAGCTTTCTTT,CASSSINSNTEAFF
NA,once,TRBV7-8,TRBJ2-5,TGTGCCAGCACCGAAACCTGGGCGGAGACCCAGTACTTC,CASTETWAETQYF
NA,once,TRBV25-1,TRBJ1-1,TGTGCCAGCAGTGAACCACAGGGAGGGTACACTGAAGCTTTCTTT,CASSEPQGGYTEAFF
NA,once,TRBV7-9,TRBJ2-1,TGTGCCAGCGGCTCCTTAGGGGGATCACTTCCCTACAATGAGCAGTTCTTC,CASGSLGGSLPYNEQFF
NA,NA,TRBV18,TRBJ1-2,TGTGCCAGCTCACCACCGGGGGGAGCTAACTATGGCTACACCTTC,CASSPPGGANYGYTF